Following are 11 T cell receptor beta chains from one sample sequenced in a study of blood T cell repertoires in COVID-19. Assay: immunoSEQ multiplex PCR; the TCRdb copy retains only in-frame clones and omits some. The sample yields fewer than 300,000 clones, approximately 84% seen once. Specimen: PBMCs or T cells enriched from blood (not recorded which). These receptors came from a man aged 18 to 29 who had recovered from COVID-19.

This clone has at least ten counts. V and J are TRBV30 and TRBJ2-3, with 12 nucleotides matching TRBD2. Per germline, CDR1 GTSNPN and CDR2 SVGIG (reference sequence). With V trimmed by 3 bases and J by 4 bases, 5 bases remained unmatched. This CDR3 is built from 15 residues. The CDR3 sequence is CAWRGTSGYPDTQYF. Written as DNA, the CDR3 is TGTGCCTGGAGAGGGACTAGCGGGTATCCAGATACGCAGTATTTT.

The rearrangement links TRBV7-9 to TRBJ1-2; unclear D gene. V was shortened by 5 bases and J by 6 bases, with 19 bases between the two germline ends. The CDR3 spans 15 residues. CDR1 is SEHNR and CDR2 is FQNEAQ in the germline V gene (reference sequence). CDR3 coding DNA: TGTGCCAGCAGCCGAGTCCTGGAGGGTGTGAATGGCTACACCTTC. Translation gives CASSRVLEGVNGYTF. Complete variable domain (other parts from reference TRBV7-9 and TRBJ1-2): DTGVSQNPRHKITKRGQNVTFRCDPISEHNRLYWYRQTLGQGPEFLTYFQNEAQLEKSRLLSDRFSAERPKGSFSTLEIQRTEQGDSAMYLCASSRVLEGVNGYTFGSGTRLTVV.

This rearrangement joins TRBV18 to TRBJ1-1, with TRBD1 matching over 7 bases. The CDR3 length is 14 residues. CDR1 KGHSH and CDR2 LQKENI come from the germline V gene. Trimming cost V 4 bases and J 1 base; bases outside gene matches: 3. CDR3 residues: CASSQYRGNTEAFF. In nucleotides, the CDR3 is TGTGCCAGCTCACAATACAGGGGGAACACTGAAGCTTTCTTT.

The gene calls are TRBV28 and TRBJ2-6; D uncertain. In germline, CDR1 is MDHEN, CDR2 SYDVKM. Trimming pared 6 bases from V and 1 base from J, leaving 4 bases between. This CDR3 contains 13 residues. CDR3 DNA sequence: TGTGCCAGCAGCCTTTCTGGGGCCAACGTCCTGACTTTC. Its protein product is CASSLSGANVLTF.

This chain connects TRBV6-1 to TRBJ1-5; 9 nucleotides align to TRBD1. The CDR3 totals 18 residues. The germline V gene has CDR1 MNHNS and CDR2 SASEGT. The ends lost 2 bases at V and 6 bases at J; junction bases unmatched: 14. The CDR3 coding sequence is TGTGCCAGCAGTGAACTGGGCTTAGGAACAGGGGGCACTCAGCCCCAGCATTTT. Protein product: CASSELGLGTGGTQPQHF.

The V and J genes are TRBV6-5 and TRBJ2-7; D unresolved. Germline V gene sequence: CDR1 MNHEY, CDR2 SVGAGI. With 2 bases removed from V and 2 bases from J, the gap between germline ends came to 7 bases. CDR3 length: 13 residues. The CDR3 DNA sequence: TGTGCCAGCAGTTACGGCAGGACCTACGAGCAGTACTTC. This codes for CASSYGRTYEQYF.

J is TRBJ1-2 and V is TRBV12-3 or TRBV12-4; 9 bases map to TRBD1. Trimming cost V 4 bases and J 7 bases; bases outside gene matches: 4. The CDR3 consists of 13 residues. The CDR3 nucleotides read TGTGCCAGCAGTTCCGGGACAGGGCCTGGCTACACCTTC. It is translated as CASSSGTGPGYTF.

The genes are TRBV6-9 and TRBJ2-7, with TRBD2 matching 11 bases. Germline V gene lookup returns CDR1 MNHGY and CDR2 SVAAGI. Trimming removed 6 bases from V and 7 bases from J; junction bases left unmatched: 8. This CDR3 region has 14 residues. The CDR3 loop is CASRTLAGVGEQYF. In nucleotides, the CDR3 is TGTGCCAGCAGAACACTAGCGGGGGTGGGAGAGCAGTACTTC.

The rearrangement links TRBV5-1 to TRBJ2-1; TRBD2 is a possible D gene (6 bases). This CDR3 is 16 amino acids long. Per the germline V gene, CDR1 is SGHRS and CDR2 is YFSETQ. The germline V and J ends were trimmed by 4 bases and 7 bases, with 21 bases remaining between them. The CDR3 sequence: CASSTIGGPELNEQFF. The CDR3, as DNA: TGCGCCAGCAGCACTATCGGGGGTCCTGAATTGAATGAGCAGTTCTTC.

The chain carries TRBV11-3 and TRBJ2-5; 9 nucleotides agree with TRBD1. The CDR3 contains 16 residues. Looked up from germline, CDR1 is SGHNT and CDR2 is YENEEA. V shed 0 bases and J 4 bases; nucleotides not matched to a gene: 6. The CDR3 nucleotides are TGTGCCAGCAGCTTAGAAAGCTACAGGGGGCGAGAGACCCAGTACTTC. It specifies CASSLESYRGRETQYF.

This clone was detected a few times. The rearrangement links TRBV10-1 to TRBJ1-5; 7 bases are a match to TRBD1. Germline V lookup: CDR1 WNHNN, CDR2 SYGVQD (reference sequence). V lost 1 base, J lost 5 bases, and 17 bases stayed unmatched. This CDR3 is built from 19 residues. DNA of the CDR3: TGCGCCAGCAGTGAGTGTTGTGGGGACAGATTTTGGCCCGATCAGCCCCAGCATTTT. Translated: CASSECCGDRFWPDQPQHF.